Below, one T cell receptor beta chain is given with its context. These data belong to a study of blood T cell repertoires in COVID-19. Only in-frame clones appear in the TCRdb table, and some are missing; sequencing was by immunoSEQ multiplex PCR. The sample yields more than 200,000 clones, roughly 91% seen once. Germline V gene sequence: CDR1 SQVTM, CDR2 ANQGSEA. CDR3 size: 13 residues. V shed 6 bases and J shed 0 bases, with 11 bases lying between them. This TCR came from a woman aged 25 to 45 who had recovered from COVID-19. The sample taken for sequencing was PBMCs or T cells enriched from blood (not recorded which). The rearrangement links TRBV29-1 to TRBJ1-1; D remains ambiguous. Here the CDR3 reads CSVVLDMNTEAFF. The CDR3 region has the DNA TGCAGCGTCGTCTTAGATATGAACACTGAAGCTTTCTTT. Filled out from reference TRBV29-1 and TRBJ1-1, the complete variable domain reads SAVISQKPSRDICQRGTSLTIQCQVDSQVTMMFWYRQQPGQSLTLIATANQGSEATYESGFVIDKFPISRPNLTFSTLTVSNMSPEDSSIYLCSVVLDMNTEAFFGQGTRLTVV.